Following are 25 T cell receptor beta chains from one sample sequenced in a study of neoadjuvant anti-PD-1 for oral cavity cancer. The sample's time point: after neoadjuvant nivolumab, at surgical resection. Sequencing used immunoSEQ multiplex PCR; TCRdb keeps in-frame clones, though not all of them. The repertoire consists of around 70,000 clones, with more than 75% occurring once and the leading ten covering 3% to 3.5%. Specimen: PBMCs, collected after nivolumab (anti-PD-1) treatment. These receptors were obtained from a person between 40 and 80 years old with oral cavity squamous cell carcinoma.

This clone turned up a few times. The J gene is TRBJ2-2, the V gene TRBV2, with D possibly TRBD1 on 6 matching bases. The CDR3 is made up of 13 amino acids. The V gene's germline CDR1 is SNHLY and CDR2 FYNNEI. Trimming shortened V by 5 bases and J by 5 bases, and 9 bases separated the two germline ends. DNA for the CDR3: TGTGCCAGCAGTAGGACAGTAACCGGGGAGCTGTTTTTT. The encoded protein is CASSRTVTGELFF.

This clone was seen a handful of times. The V and J genes are TRBV6-5 and TRBJ1-1; 8 bases align to TRBD1. The CDR3 consists of 14 residues. J was trimmed by 1 base and V by 4 bases; bases with no gene match: 2. CDR1 is MNHEY and CDR2 is SVGAGI in the germline V gene. DNA for the CDR3: TGTGCCAGCAGTTCCGGGACAGGGAACACTGAAGCTTTCTTT. This sequence encodes CASSSGTGNTEAFF.

This clone was seen only a few times. J is TRBJ2-3 and V is TRBV27; D ambiguous. The CDR3 sequence is 12 residues long. The V gene's germline CDR1 is MNHEY and CDR2 SMNVEV (reference sequence). Trimming removed 6 bases from V and 2 bases from J, with 6 bases in between. The CDR3 sequence: CASREATDTQYF. In DNA, the CDR3 is TGTGCCAGCAGAGAGGCCACAGATACGCAGTATTTT.

This sequence joins TRBV28 and TRBJ2-1, with TRBD1 identical over 9 bases. In germline, CDR1 is MDHEN, CDR2 SYDVKM. The CDR3 spans 16 residues. Trimming removed 6 bases from V and 1 base from J; junction bases left unmatched: 7. The CDR3: CASSSYGQGSYNEQFF. The CDR3 DNA reads TGTGCCAGCAGCTCTTATGGACAGGGGTCCTACAATGAGCAGTTCTTC. Together with reference TRBV28 and TRBJ2-1, the CDR3 gives the full variable domain: DVKVTQSSRYLVKRTGEKVFLECVQDMDHENMFWYRQDPGLGLRLIYFSYDVKMKEKGDIPEGYSVSREKKERFSLILESASTNQTSMYLCASSSYGQGSYNEQFFGPGTRLTVL.

This clone was counted only a few times. The chain's CDR3 is CASSPGLTDGYTF. CDR3 nucleotides: TGTGCCAGCTCACCGGGGCTTACGGATGGCTACACCTTC. The chain recombines TRBV18 with TRBJ1-2, with a tentative D call TRBD1 (5 bases). CDR1 and CDR2 (germline): KGHSH, LQKENI. The CDR3 contains 13 residues. The ends were cut back, 3 bases at V and 6 bases at J, with 11 bases in the middle.

The rearrangement joins TRBV14 to TRBJ2-2; 7 nucleotides match TRBD2. J gave up 0 bases and V 1 base, and 8 bases lay outside the gene matches. The germline V gene has CDR1 SGHDN and CDR2 FVKESK. The CDR3 loop spans 18 amino acids. CDR3 sequence reads: CASSQGERGPPNTGELFF. The DNA for the CDR3 is TGTGCCAGCAGCCAAGGCGAGCGGGGCCCGCCGAACACCGGGGAGCTGTTTTTT.

The V gene is TRBV4-2, the J gene TRBJ1-2; 9 bases line up with TRBD1. Germline-derived CDR1 and CDR2 are LGHNA and YNFKEQ. The V gene end was trimmed by 4 bases and the J gene end by 2 bases; junction bases not matched to a gene: 2. The CDR3 sequence is 14 residues long. This chain's CDR3 is CASSPGQGNYGYTF. DNA of the CDR3: TGTGCCAGCAGCCCAGGACAGGGGAACTATGGCTACACCTTC.

V is TRBV6-6 and J is TRBJ1-1; D unclear. V dropped 3 bases and J dropped 5 bases, with 7 bases sitting between them. This CDR3 region has 12 residues. Germline V gene sequence: CDR1 MNHNY, CDR2 SVGAGI (reference sequence). The CDR3 DNA is TGTGCCAGCAGTTATTCAGAGACTGAAGCTTTCTTT. Translating gives CASSYSETEAFF.

V gene TRBV6-5 combines with J gene TRBJ1-1; D unresolved. The CDR3 runs 12 residues. The germline V gene has CDR1 MNHEY and CDR2 SVGAGI. V lost 0 bases, J lost 7 bases, and 6 bases lay in between. CDR3 protein: CASSYSGGEAFF. The CDR3 DNA follows: TGTGCCAGCAGTTACTCGGGAGGTGAAGCTTTCTTT.

The chain couples TRBV5-1 to TRBJ2-5; no clear D gene. The germline V and J ends were trimmed by 0 bases and 5 bases, with 17 bases remaining between them. CDR3 length: 16 residues. The germline V gene has CDR1 SGHRS and CDR2 YFSETQ. CDR3 sequence reads: CASSLVAPSRDETQYF. CDR3 in DNA: TGCGCCAGCAGCTTGGTGGCCCCGTCCCGTGATGAGACCCAGTACTTC. The whole variable domain, remainder taken from reference TRBV5-1 and TRBJ2-5, is KAGVTQTPRYLIKTRGQQVTLSCSPISGHRSVSWYQQTPGQGLQFLFEYFSETQRNKGNFPGRFSGRQFSNSRSEMNVSTLELGDSALYLCASSLVAPSRDETQYFGPGTRLLVL.

The CDR3 loop is CASSLEGFTDTQYF. For the CDR3, the DNA is TGTGCCAGCAGTTTAGAAGGTTTCACAGATACGCAGTATTTT. The chain links TRBV27 to TRBJ2-3; D unresolved. Germline CDR1 MNHEY, CDR2 SMNVEV (reference sequence). The V end lost 2 bases, the J end lost 2 bases, and 8 bases lay between the germline ends. CDR3 length: 14 amino acids.

V is TRBV7-2 and J is TRBJ2-7, with D perhaps TRBD2 (5 bases). Deletions cut 4 bases from V and 0 bases from J, with 16 bases between. The germline V gene encodes CDR1 SGHTA and CDR2 FQGNSA. The length of the CDR3 is 16 residues. The CDR3 spells CASSYYIAGNSYEQYF. CDR3 coding DNA: TGTGCCAGCAGCTATTACATCGCCGGGAACTCCTACGAGCAGTACTTC.

This sequence joins TRBV30 and TRBJ1-4; TRBD1 aligns across 8 bases. V shed 0 bases, J shed 1 base, and the junction held 4 bases outside the gene matches. The CDR3 spans 16 residues. Germline values: CDR1 GTSNPN, CDR2 SVGIG (reference sequence). DNA of the CDR3: TGTGCCTGGAGTGTACAGGGGGGAAGAACTAATGAAAAACTGTTTTTT. It yields the protein CAWSVQGGRTNEKLFF.

The chain joins TRBV7-9 to TRBJ1-1, with 9 bases identical to TRBD1. The germline gives CDR1 SEHNR, CDR2 FQNEAQ (reference sequence). Trimming removed 5 bases from V and 6 bases from J; junction bases left unmatched: 7. This CDR3 has 14 residues. The CDR3 nucleotides read TGTGCCAGCAGCCCGGGACAGGGCATCCCTGAAGCTTTCTTT. Translation: CASSPGQGIPEAFF. Full variable domain (outside the CDR3, taken from reference TRBV7-9 and TRBJ1-1): DTGVSQNPRHKITKRGQNVTFRCDPISEHNRLYWYRQTLGQGPEFLTYFQNEAQLEKSRLLSDRFSAERPKGSFSTLEIQRTEQGDSAMYLCASSPGQGIPEAFFGQGTRLTVV.

This rearrangement joins TRBV19 to TRBJ1-5; weak D call: TRBD1 (6 bases). Germline values: CDR1 LNHDA, CDR2 SQIVND (reference sequence). V was trimmed by 4 bases and J by 1 base, leaving 11 bases between them. CDR3 length: 15 amino acids. The DNA for the CDR3 is TGTGCCAGTAGTACCACCCAGGGGAGCAATCAGCCCCAGCATTTT. This translates into CASSTTQGSNQPQHF.

This rearrangement joins TRBV6-1 to TRBJ1-5; D unclear. Germline V gene sequence: CDR1 MNHNS, CDR2 SASEGT. This CDR3 comprises 13 residues. Trimming took off 2 bases at V and 4 bases at J, with 6 bases between the two ends. The CDR3 is CASSEIRNQPQHF. The CDR3 DNA follows: TGTGCCAGCAGTGAAATACGGAATCAGCCCCAGCATTTT.

This chain joins TRBV27 and TRBJ2-4; 7 bases line up with TRBD1. After removal of 5 bases from V and 8 bases from J, the junction contained 9 bases not matched to a gene. Germline values: CDR1 MNHEY, CDR2 SMNVEV (reference sequence). This CDR3 has 14 amino acids. This CDR3 is CASSTRDSWHIQYF. Here the CDR3 DNA reads TGTGCCAGCAGTACCCGGGACAGTTGGCACATTCAGTACTTC.

This clone was found once. In nucleotides, the CDR3 is TGTGCCAGCAGCCCATTAACAGCGTCCCCCTACGAGCAGTACTTC. Translated: CASSPLTASPYEQYF. V and J are TRBV11-2 and TRBJ2-7; D remains ambiguous. The CDR3 runs 15 residues. Per the germline V gene, CDR1 is SGHAT and CDR2 is FQNNGV. Trimming pared 5 bases from V and 2 bases from J, leaving 16 bases between.

The CDR3 loop is CASSPQGAHGYTF. As DNA, the CDR3 is TGTGCCAGCTCACCACAGGGGGCTCATGGCTACACCTTC. The V call is TRBV18, the J call TRBJ1-2, with 7 bases that match TRBD1. The ends lost 1 base at V and 6 bases at J; junction bases unmatched: 2. Germline V CDR1 and CDR2: KGHSH, LQKENI. The CDR3 covers 13 residues.

This chain uses TRBV9 with TRBJ2-2; a weak D match, TRBD2 (6 bases). This CDR3 is built from 14 residues. In germline, CDR1 is SGDLS, CDR2 YYNGEE. V shed 0 bases and J shed 4 bases, with 7 bases lying between them. The CDR3 DNA reads TGTGCCAGCAGCGTAGGGCGGGGCACCGGGGAGCTGTTTTTT. This sequence encodes CASSVGRGTGELFF.

J is TRBJ2-4 and V is TRBV4-1; 7 nucleotides agree with TRBD2. V gave up 0 bases and J gave up 7 bases; unmatched junction bases: 9. Germline values: CDR1 MGHRA, CDR2 YSYEKL. This CDR3 region has 16 residues. In DNA form, the CDR3 reads TGCGCCAGCAGCCAAGAAAACGCGGGAGTACCCAACATTCAGTACTTC. Its protein product is CASSQENAGVPNIQYF.

The chain combines TRBV28 with TRBJ2-3, with D unresolved. The CDR3 length is 14 residues. The ends were cut back, 7 bases at V and 2 bases at J, with 13 bases in the middle. Germline CDR1 and CDR2: MDHEN and SYDVKM. The CDR3 is CASKSQSYTDTQYF. The CDR3 nucleotides read TGTGCCAGCAAATCTCAAAGTTACACAGATACGCAGTATTTT.

This clone was seen only a few times. The chain employs TRBV7-3 and TRBJ1-5; D is uncertain. The germline V gene has CDR1 SGHTA and CDR2 FQGTGA. The V and J ends lost 2 bases and 7 bases respectively, with 18 bases between them. The CDR3 loop spans 16 amino acids. The CDR3: CASSLVGRTMKQPQHF. CDR3 nucleotides: TGTGCCAGCAGCTTAGTGGGCAGAACAATGAAACAGCCCCAGCATTTT.

This clone was counted a single time. V and J are TRBV9 and TRBJ1-1, with D tentatively TRBD1 (5 bases). The CDR3 is made up of 14 amino acids. The V end lost 4 bases, the J end lost 4 bases, and 14 bases lay between the germline ends. From germline, CDR1 is SGDLS and CDR2 YYNGEE. Written as DNA, the CDR3 is TGTGCCAGCAGCCCCCGAGGGGATAGCACTGAAGCTTTCTTT. Protein sequence: CASSPRGDSTEAFF.

The chain carries TRBV6-6 and TRBJ2-6, with D unresolved. Germline lookup yields CDR1 MNHNY and CDR2 SVGAGI (reference sequence). V lost 4 bases, J lost 2 bases, and 9 bases lay in between. The CDR3 length is 15 residues. The chain's CDR3 is CASSLGWAGANVLTF. As DNA, the CDR3 is TGTGCCAGCAGTTTGGGTTGGGCTGGGGCCAACGTCCTGACTTTC.